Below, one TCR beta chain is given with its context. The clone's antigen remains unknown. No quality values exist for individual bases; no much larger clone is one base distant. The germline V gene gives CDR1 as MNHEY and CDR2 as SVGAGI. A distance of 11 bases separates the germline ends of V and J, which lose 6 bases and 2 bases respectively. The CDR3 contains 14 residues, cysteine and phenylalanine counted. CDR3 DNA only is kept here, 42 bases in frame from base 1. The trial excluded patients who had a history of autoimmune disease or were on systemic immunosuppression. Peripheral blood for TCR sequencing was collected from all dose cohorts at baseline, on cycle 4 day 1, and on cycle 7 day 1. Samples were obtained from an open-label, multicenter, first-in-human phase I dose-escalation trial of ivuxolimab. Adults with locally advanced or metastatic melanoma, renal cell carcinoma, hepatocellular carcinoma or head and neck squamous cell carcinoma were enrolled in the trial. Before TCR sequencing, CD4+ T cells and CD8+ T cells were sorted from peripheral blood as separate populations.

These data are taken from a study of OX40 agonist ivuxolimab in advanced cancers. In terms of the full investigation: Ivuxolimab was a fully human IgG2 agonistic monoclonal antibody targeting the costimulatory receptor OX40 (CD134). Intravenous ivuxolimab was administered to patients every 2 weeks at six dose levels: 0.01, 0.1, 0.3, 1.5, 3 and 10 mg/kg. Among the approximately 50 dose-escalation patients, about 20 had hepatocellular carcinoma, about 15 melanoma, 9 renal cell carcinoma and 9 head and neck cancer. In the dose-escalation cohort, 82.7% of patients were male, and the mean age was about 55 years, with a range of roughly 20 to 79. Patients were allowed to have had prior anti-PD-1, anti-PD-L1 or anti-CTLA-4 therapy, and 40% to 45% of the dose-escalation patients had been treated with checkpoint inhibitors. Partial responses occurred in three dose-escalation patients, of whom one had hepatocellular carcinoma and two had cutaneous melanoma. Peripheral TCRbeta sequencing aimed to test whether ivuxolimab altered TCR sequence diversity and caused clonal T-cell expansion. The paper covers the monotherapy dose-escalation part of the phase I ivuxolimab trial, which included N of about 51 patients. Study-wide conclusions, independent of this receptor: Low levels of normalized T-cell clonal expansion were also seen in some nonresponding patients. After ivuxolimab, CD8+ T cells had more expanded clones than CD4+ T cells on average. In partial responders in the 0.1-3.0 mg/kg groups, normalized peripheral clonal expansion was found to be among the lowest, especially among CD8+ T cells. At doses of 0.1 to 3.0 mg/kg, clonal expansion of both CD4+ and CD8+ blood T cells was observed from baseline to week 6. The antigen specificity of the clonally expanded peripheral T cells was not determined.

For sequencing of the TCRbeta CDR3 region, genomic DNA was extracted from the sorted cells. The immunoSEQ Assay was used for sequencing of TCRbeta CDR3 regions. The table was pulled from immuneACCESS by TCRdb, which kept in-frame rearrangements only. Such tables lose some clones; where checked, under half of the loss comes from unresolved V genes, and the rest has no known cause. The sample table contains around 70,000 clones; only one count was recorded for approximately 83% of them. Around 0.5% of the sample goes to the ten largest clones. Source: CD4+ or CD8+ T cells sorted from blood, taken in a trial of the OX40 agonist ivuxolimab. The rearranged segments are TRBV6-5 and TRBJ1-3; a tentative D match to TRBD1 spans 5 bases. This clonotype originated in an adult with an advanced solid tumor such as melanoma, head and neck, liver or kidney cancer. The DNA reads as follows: TGTGCCAGCAGCCTCCAGGGACCTGGAAACACCATATATTTT. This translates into CASSLQGPGNTIYF.